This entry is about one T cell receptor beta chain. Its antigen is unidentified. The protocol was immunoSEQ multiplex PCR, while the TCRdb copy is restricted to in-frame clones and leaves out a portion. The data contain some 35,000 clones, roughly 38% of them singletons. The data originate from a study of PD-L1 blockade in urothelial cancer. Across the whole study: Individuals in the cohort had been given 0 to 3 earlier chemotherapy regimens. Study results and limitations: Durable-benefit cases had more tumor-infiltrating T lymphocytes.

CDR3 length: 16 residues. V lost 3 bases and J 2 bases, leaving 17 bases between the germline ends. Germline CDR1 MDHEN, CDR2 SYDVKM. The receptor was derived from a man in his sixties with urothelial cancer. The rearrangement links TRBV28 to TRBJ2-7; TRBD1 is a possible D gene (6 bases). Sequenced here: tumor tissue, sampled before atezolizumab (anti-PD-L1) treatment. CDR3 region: CASSLGAGGDPYEQYF. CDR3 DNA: TGTGCCAGCAGTTTGGGCGCTGGGGGCGACCCCTACGAGCAGTACTTC.